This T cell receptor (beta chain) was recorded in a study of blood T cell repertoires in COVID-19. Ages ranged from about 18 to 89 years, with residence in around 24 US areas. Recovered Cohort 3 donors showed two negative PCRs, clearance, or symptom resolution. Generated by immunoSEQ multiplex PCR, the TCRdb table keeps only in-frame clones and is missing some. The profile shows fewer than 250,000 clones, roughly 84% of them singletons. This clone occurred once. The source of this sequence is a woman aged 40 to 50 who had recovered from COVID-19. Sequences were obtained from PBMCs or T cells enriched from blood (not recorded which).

CDR3 bases: TGCGCCAGCAGCCAAGGAGGAGCAGGCTACGAGCAGTACTTC. This translates into CASSQGGAGYEQYF. J is TRBJ2-7 and V is TRBV5-1; D may be TRBD2 (5 bases). V was trimmed by 4 bases and J by 3 bases, leaving 14 bases between them. The CDR3 loop spans 14 amino acids. Per the germline V gene, CDR1 is SGHRS and CDR2 is YFSETQ.